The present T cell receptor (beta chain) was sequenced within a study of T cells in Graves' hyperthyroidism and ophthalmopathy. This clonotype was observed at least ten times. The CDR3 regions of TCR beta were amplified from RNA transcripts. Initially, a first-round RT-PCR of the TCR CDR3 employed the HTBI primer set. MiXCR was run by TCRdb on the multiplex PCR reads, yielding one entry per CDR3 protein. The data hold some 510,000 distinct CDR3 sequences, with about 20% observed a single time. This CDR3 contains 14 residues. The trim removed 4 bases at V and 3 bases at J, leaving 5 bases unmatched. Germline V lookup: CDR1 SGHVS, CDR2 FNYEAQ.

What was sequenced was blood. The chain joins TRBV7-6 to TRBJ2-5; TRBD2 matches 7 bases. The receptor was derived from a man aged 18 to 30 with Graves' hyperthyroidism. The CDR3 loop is CASSSREGKETQYF. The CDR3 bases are TGTGCCAGCAGCTCCAGGGAGGGAAAAGAGACCCAGTACTTC.